This T cell receptor (beta chain) was identified in a study of blood T cell repertoires in COVID-19. Turning to the study itself: T cells, B-cell-depleted T cells, or PBMCs supplied cDNA or gDNA.

There are 16 residues in the CDR3. The ends lost 4 bases at V and 4 bases at J; junction bases unmatched: 11. CDR1 is MNHNY, CDR2 SVGAGI, per germline (reference sequence). Sequencing was performed with immunoSEQ multiplex PCR; in TCRdb, only in-frame clones are kept and a portion is missing. The sample records approximately 65,000 clones, roughly three quarters being singletons. Input material: peripheral blood. This clonotype was obtained from an elderly man with acute or convalescent COVID-19. The chain uses TRBV6-6 and TRBJ2-5; 8 bases align to TRBD2. The CDR3 nucleotides read TGTGCCAGCAGTTTAGGCCGGGGGGGCCGGTCAGAGACCCAGTACTTC. Translated: CASSLGRGGRSETQYF.